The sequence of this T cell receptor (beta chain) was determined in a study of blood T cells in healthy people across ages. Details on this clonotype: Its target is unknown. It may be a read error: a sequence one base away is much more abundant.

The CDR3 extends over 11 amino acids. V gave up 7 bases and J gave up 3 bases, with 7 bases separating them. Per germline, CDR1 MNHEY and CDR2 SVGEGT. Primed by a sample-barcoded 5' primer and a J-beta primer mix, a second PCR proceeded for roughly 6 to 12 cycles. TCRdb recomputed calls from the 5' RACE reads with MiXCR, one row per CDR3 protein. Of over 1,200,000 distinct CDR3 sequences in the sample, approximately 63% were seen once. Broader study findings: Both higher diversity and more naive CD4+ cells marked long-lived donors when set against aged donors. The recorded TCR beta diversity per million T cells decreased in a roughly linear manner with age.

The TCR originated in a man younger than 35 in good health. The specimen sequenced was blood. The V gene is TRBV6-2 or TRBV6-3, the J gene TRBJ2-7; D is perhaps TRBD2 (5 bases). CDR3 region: CASIGGYEQYF. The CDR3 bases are TGTGCCAGCATTGGAGGCTACGAGCAGTACTTC.